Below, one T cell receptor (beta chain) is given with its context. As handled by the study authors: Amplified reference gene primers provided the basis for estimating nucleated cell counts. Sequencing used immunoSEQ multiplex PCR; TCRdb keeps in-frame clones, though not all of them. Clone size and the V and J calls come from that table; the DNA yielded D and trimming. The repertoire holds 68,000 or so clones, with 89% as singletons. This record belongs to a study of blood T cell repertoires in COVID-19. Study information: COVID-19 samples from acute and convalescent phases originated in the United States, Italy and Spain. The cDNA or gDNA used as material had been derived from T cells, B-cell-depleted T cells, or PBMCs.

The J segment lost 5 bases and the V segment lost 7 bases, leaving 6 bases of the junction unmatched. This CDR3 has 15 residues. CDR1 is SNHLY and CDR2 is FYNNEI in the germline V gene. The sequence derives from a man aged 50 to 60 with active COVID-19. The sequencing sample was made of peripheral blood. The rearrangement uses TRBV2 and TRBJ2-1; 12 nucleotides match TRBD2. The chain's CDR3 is CASNGLAGINNEQFF. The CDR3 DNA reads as TGTGCCAGCAACGGACTAGCGGGGATAAACAATGAGCAGTTCTTC.